A single sample is the source of the 8 T cell receptor beta chains below, sequenced in a study of blood T cells in healthy people across ages. Together with a sample-barcoded 5' primer, a J-beta primer mix was included in a second PCR lasting about 7 to 12 cycles. Using its own MiXCR run on the 5' RACE reads, TCRdb lists one record per CDR3 protein. The data show about 1.1 million distinct CDR3 sequences, with under 40% seen just once and about an eighth held by the top ten. Sequencing input: blood. These receptors came from a young man in good health.

The chain couples TRBV3-1 to TRBJ1-1; D remains ambiguous. V dropped 1 base and J dropped 0 bases, with 9 bases sitting between them. The germline CDR1 and CDR2 sequences are LGHDT and YNNKEL (reference sequence). This CDR3 is built from 15 residues. The chain's CDR3 is CASSQVSNMNTEAFF. CDR3 in DNA: TGTGCCAGCAGCCAAGTTAGTAATATGAACACTGAAGCTTTCTTT.

The chain joins TRBV6-6 to TRBJ2-3, with 12 bases lining up with TRBD1. The germline V gene encodes CDR1 MNHNY and CDR2 SVGAGI (reference sequence). The CDR3 runs to 14 residues. The V gene end was trimmed by 7 bases and the J gene end by 7 bases; junction bases not matched to a gene: 6. The CDR3 DNA reads TGTGCCAGCATAGTAGGGACAGGGGGCTATACGCAGTATTTT. It translates to CASIVGTGGYTQYF.

The V gene is TRBV9, the J gene TRBJ1-5, with D possibly being TRBD1 (6 bases). The CDR3 totals 14 residues. Germline lookup yields CDR1 SGDLS and CDR2 YYNGEE. The V gene lost 3 bases and the J gene lost 0 bases, with 7 bases spanning the gap. The CDR3, as DNA: TGTGCCAGCAGCGGGGACATTAGCAATCAGCCCCAGCATTTT. Translation gives CASSGDISNQPQHF.

This chain joins TRBV3-1 and TRBJ2-7; no firm D call. The CDR3 loop spans 12 amino acids. V lost 4 bases and J lost 2, with 6 bases in between. Germline assignment: CDR1 LGHDT and CDR2 YNNKEL (reference sequence). CDR3 amino acids: CASSLLTYEQYF. The CDR3 DNA follows: TGTGCCAGCAGCCTACTTACCTACGAGCAGTACTTC.

This clonotype was observed a handful of times. The chain couples TRBV4-2 to TRBJ1-2; D unclear. Per the germline V gene, CDR1 is LGHNA and CDR2 is YNFKEQ. CDR3 length equals 17 residues. Trimming shortened V by 0 bases and J by 1 base, and 15 bases separated the two germline ends. The CDR3 here is CASSQEELSPINYGYTF. As DNA, the CDR3 is TGTGCCAGCAGCCAAGAGGAGTTGAGTCCGATTAACTATGGCTACACCTTC.

The chain is built from TRBV2 and TRBJ2-2; 12 positions agree with TRBD1. The CDR3 has 17 residues. Per the germline V gene, CDR1 is SNHLY and CDR2 is FYNNEI. The V gene end was trimmed by 4 bases and the J gene end by 5 bases; junction bases not matched to a gene: 8. The CDR3 spells CASSVSGTGGATGELFF. CDR3 nucleotide sequence: TGTGCCAGCAGTGTATCCGGGACAGGGGGCGCGACCGGGGAGCTGTTTTTT.

The chain employs TRBV4-1 and TRBJ1-5; 8 positions match TRBD1. The germline V gene encodes CDR1 MGHRA and CDR2 YSYEKL. The CDR3 runs 18 residues. V was pared by 4 bases and J by 4 bases, with 15 bases of the junction left unmatched. In DNA form, the CDR3 reads TGCGCCAGCAGCCCAAAAGTGCCCGGACAGGGAGGGAATCAGCCCCAGCATTTT. Translating gives CASSPKVPGQGGNQPQHF.

This clonotype turned up a few times. The rearrangement joins TRBV6-2 or TRBV6-3 to TRBJ2-1; TRBD1 matches at 11 bases. Germline CDR1 and CDR2: MNHEY and SVGEGT. Trimming took 4 bases from V and 9 from J; bases not matched to a gene: 11. The CDR3 sequence is 16 residues long. The CDR3 region is CASSSWTGGDGGEQFF. As DNA, the CDR3 is TGTGCCAGCAGTTCCTGGACAGGGGGCGATGGGGGTGAGCAGTTCTTC.